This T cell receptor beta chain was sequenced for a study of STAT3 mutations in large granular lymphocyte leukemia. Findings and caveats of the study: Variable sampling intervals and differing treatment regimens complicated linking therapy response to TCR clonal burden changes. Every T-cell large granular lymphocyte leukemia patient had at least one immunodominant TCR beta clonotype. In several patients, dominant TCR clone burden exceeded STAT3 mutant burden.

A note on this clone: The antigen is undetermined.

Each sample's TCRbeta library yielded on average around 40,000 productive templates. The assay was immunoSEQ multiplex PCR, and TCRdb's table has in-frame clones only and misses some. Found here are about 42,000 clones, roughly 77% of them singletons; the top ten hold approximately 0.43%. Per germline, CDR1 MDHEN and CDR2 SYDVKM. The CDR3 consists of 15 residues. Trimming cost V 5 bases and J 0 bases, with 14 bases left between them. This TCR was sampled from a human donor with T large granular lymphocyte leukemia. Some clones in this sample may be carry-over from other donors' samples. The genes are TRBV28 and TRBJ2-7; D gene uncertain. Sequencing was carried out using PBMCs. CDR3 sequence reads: CASSTVAWSSYEQYF. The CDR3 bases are TGTGCCAGCAGTACGGTGGCCTGGAGCTCCTACGAGCAGTACTTC.